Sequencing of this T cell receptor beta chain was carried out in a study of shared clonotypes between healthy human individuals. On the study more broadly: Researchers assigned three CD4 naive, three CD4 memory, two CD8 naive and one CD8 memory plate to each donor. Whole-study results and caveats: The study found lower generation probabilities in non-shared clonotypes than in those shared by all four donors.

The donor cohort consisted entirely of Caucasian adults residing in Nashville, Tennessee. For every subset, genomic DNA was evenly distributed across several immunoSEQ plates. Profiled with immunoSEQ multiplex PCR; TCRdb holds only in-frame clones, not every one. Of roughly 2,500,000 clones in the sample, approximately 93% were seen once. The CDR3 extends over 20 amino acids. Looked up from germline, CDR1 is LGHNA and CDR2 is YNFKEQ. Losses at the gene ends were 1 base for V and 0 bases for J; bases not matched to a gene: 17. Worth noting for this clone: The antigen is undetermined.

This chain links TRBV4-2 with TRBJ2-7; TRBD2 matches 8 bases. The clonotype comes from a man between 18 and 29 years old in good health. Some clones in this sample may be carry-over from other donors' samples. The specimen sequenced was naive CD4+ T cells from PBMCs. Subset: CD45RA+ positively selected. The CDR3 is CASSQVILGGGNLFSYEQYF. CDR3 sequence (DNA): TGTGCCAGCAGCCAAGTTATCCTCGGGGGGGGGAACCTTTTCTCCTACGAGCAGTACTTC.